The next 24 T cell receptor beta chains were all read from a single sample in a study of cytomegalovirus exposure and HLA in healthy donors. PCR primers comprised 60 Vbeta and 13 Jbeta primers. TCRdb's copy holds only in-frame clones and misses some; the assay was immunoSEQ multiplex PCR. The sample records about 120,000 clones, approximately 70% being singletons. What was sequenced was PBMCs. Receptors originate from a woman in her thirties or forties in good health and CMV-seropositive.

V is TRBV27 and J is TRBJ2-5; D may be TRBD1 (6 bases). This CDR3 contains 17 residues. CDR1 is MNHEY, CDR2 SMNVEV, per germline (reference sequence). The V end was cut by 5 bases, the J end by 1 base, with 20 bases between. CDR3 residues: CASSPGQRTDFQETQYF. The CDR3 DNA follows: TGTGCCAGCAGTCCAGGCCAACGGACAGACTTCCAAGAGACCCAGTACTTC.

The chain recombines TRBV28 with TRBJ2-1, with D tentatively TRBD2 (6 bases). V lost 8 bases to trimming and J lost 1 base, with 18 bases between them. There are 16 residues in the CDR3. Looked up from germline, CDR1 is MDHEN and CDR2 is SYDVKM. The CDR3 spells CASRSRRDRSYNEQFF. In nucleotides, the CDR3 is TGTGCCAGCCGATCTCGGCGGGACCGATCCTACAATGAGCAGTTCTTC.

V and J are TRBV4-2 and TRBJ2-5; TRBD1 might be the D (6 bases). This CDR3 spans 15 amino acids. Looked up from germline, CDR1 is LGHNA and CDR2 is YNFKEQ. Trimming left V 1 base short and J 1 base short, with 10 bases between. The CDR3 sequence: CASSQGQGGQETQYF. CDR3 nucleotide sequence: TGTGCCAGCAGCCAAGGGCAAGGGGGCCAAGAGACCCAGTACTTC.

This chain links TRBV5-4 with TRBJ1-1; 7 nucleotides match TRBD1. Germline assignment: CDR1 SGHNT and CDR2 YYREEE (reference sequence). This CDR3 spans 14 amino acids. Germline trimming cut 4 bases from V and 2 bases from J; bases unmatched to any gene: 5. Here the CDR3 reads CASSPRGSNTEAFF. DNA for the CDR3: TGTGCCAGCAGCCCCAGGGGGAGTAACACTGAAGCTTTCTTT.

The table lists this clone with a few counts. The J gene is TRBJ2-1, the V gene TRBV4-2; 9 nucleotides match TRBD2. The CDR3 is made up of 19 amino acids. The V gene end was trimmed by 0 bases and the J gene end by 0 bases; junction bases not matched to a gene: 9. Germline assignment: CDR1 LGHNA and CDR2 YNFKEQ. CDR3 bases: TGTGCCAGCAGCCAAGATGGGGGCGGGAGGGCAATCTCCTACAATGAGCAGTTCTTC. Its protein product is CASSQDGGGRAISYNEQFF.

This sequence joins TRBV18 and TRBJ2-5; 9 nucleotides match TRBD1. The J call is in doubt because the DNA end fits TRBJ2-7 better. The CDR3 is 14 amino acids. Germline assignment: CDR1 KGHSH and CDR2 LQKENI. CDR3 residues: CASSPPGQGYEQYF. The CDR3 DNA is TGTGCCAGCTCACCACCGGGACAGGGCTACGAGCAGTACTTC.

There are a few counts of this clone. The V gene is TRBV30, the J gene TRBJ1-1; D not resolved. V lost 1 base and J 2 bases, leaving 11 bases between the germline ends. Germline CDR1 is GTSNPN and CDR2 is SVGIG (reference sequence). This CDR3 has 14 residues. The CDR3 DNA follows: TGTGCCTGGAGTGGAGACAACGGCAACACTGAAGCTTTCTTT. This gives the protein CAWSGDNGNTEAFF.

The chain combines TRBV6-5 with TRBJ1-4; 7 bases are shared with TRBD1. The CDR3 runs to 14 residues. The trim removed 8 bases at V and 8 bases at J, leaving 11 bases unmatched. Looked up from germline, CDR1 is MNHEY and CDR2 is SVGAGI. This CDR3 reads CASGKQGYGEKLFF. In DNA form, the CDR3 reads TGTGCCAGCGGCAAACAGGGGTACGGGGAAAAACTGTTTTTT.

The chain joins TRBV7-9 to TRBJ2-7; 11 positions match TRBD2. This CDR3 contains 16 residues. Germline CDR1 SEHNR, CDR2 FQNEAQ (reference sequence). J was trimmed by 9 bases and V by 0 bases; bases with no gene match: 10. The CDR3 loop is CASSLAVETSGTGQYF. The DNA for the CDR3 is TGTGCCAGCAGCTTAGCTGTGGAGACTAGCGGGACCGGGCAGTACTTC.

The J gene is TRBJ1-4, the V gene TRBV6-6; D is ambiguous. The V end was cut by 2 bases, the J end by 8 bases, with 15 bases between. The length of the CDR3 is 15 residues. Germline V lookup: CDR1 MNHNY, CDR2 SVGAGI (reference sequence). DNA for the CDR3: TGTGCCAGCAGTTACCTAGGACTTGGAGGAGAAAAACTGTTTTTT. It encodes CASSYLGLGGEKLFF.

The chain is built from TRBV28 and TRBJ2-3, with 9 bases fitting TRBD1. The CDR3 contains 17 residues. The trim removed 4 bases at V and 4 bases at J, leaving 12 bases unmatched. CDR1 and CDR2 (germline): MDHEN, SYDVKM. CDR3 sequence (DNA): TGTGCCAGCAGTTCTTACCCGGGACAGGGAAGCCCAGATACGCAGTATTTT. Its protein product is CASSSYPGQGSPDTQYF.

This clone has more than one count but fewer than ten. V and J are TRBV29-1 and TRBJ2-7, with D perhaps TRBD2 (5 bases). Germline CDR1 and CDR2: SQVTM and ANQGSEA. The V end lost 6 bases, the J end lost 4 bases, and 19 bases lay between the germline ends. The CDR3 has 14 amino acids. The CDR3 DNA sequence: TGCAGCGTGACCTTGGAGGACCTCCTATACGAGCAGTACTTC. As protein: CSVTLEDLLYEQYF.

V usage is TRBV19 and J usage is TRBJ1-5; D perhaps matches TRBD1 (6 bases). V was shortened by 5 bases and J by 8 bases, with 25 bases between the two germline ends. The V gene's germline CDR1 is LNHDA and CDR2 SQIVND (reference sequence). CDR3 size: 17 residues. CDR3 sequence reads: CASSSQHGQILSEPQHF. The CDR3, as DNA: TGTGCCAGTAGTTCCCAACATGGACAGATTTTATCAGAGCCCCAGCATTTT.

This rearrangement joins TRBV27 to TRBJ1-2, with 10 bases lining up with TRBD1. The germline CDR1 and CDR2 sequences are MNHEY and SMNVEV (reference sequence). The CDR3 runs to 14 residues. V trimming: 5 bases; J trimming: 6 bases; junction bases outside the gene matches: 6. DNA of the CDR3: TGTGCCAGCAGTCCCGGACAGGGGGATCATGGCTACACCTTC. It yields the protein CASSPGQGDHGYTF.

A few counts support this clone. The V and J genes are TRBV7-9 and TRBJ1-2, with D perhaps TRBD1 (6 bases). V dropped 5 bases and J dropped 8 bases, with 18 bases sitting between them. The V gene's germline CDR1 is SEHNR and CDR2 FQNEAQ (reference sequence). The CDR3 spans 14 residues. CDR3 sequence: CASSPDVGGRGYTF. As DNA, the CDR3 is TGTGCCAGCAGCCCCGATGTCGGGGGGCGCGGCTACACCTTC. Based on the CDR3 plus reference TRBV7-9 and TRBJ1-2, the full variable domain is DTGVSQNPRHKITKRGQNVTFRCDPISEHNRLYWYRQTLGQGPEFLTYFQNEAQLEKSRLLSDRFSAERPKGSFSTLEIQRTEQGDSAMYLCASSPDVGGRGYTFGSGTRLTVV.

This clone appeared a few times. CDR3 bases: TGTGCCAGCAGTTCAGCGACAGGGACGGGGGACACCATATATTTT. It yields the protein CASSSATGTGDTIYF. J is TRBJ1-3 and V is TRBV27, with 7 bases lining up with TRBD1. Per germline, CDR1 MNHEY and CDR2 SMNVEV (reference sequence). The CDR3 runs 15 residues. V lost 4 bases and J lost 8; bases outside the gene matches: 11.

The CDR3 coding sequence is TGTGCCAGCAGCTTGGTTTGGCTAGCGGGCAGCACAGATACGCAGTATTTT. Protein sequence: CASSLVWLAGSTDTQYF. The chain combines TRBV5-4 with TRBJ2-3; 8 bases match TRBD2. J gave up 0 bases and V 0 bases, and 6 bases lay outside the gene matches. Germline-derived CDR1 and CDR2 are SGHNT and YYREEE (reference sequence). The CDR3 sequence is 17 residues long.

The rearrangement links TRBV5-6 to TRBJ1-1; 9 positions match TRBD1. The CDR3 length is 16 residues. The junction had 9 bases not matched to a gene; V was cut back by 5 bases and J by 1 base. Per germline, CDR1 SGHDT and CDR2 YYEEEE. The CDR3 protein is CASRGTGQGRNTEAFF. The CDR3 DNA reads as TGTGCCAGCAGAGGCACCGGACAGGGGAGGAACACTGAAGCTTTCTTT.

The chain carries TRBV28 and TRBJ1-5; the D is unclear. The CDR3 has 14 residues. Trimming cost V 3 bases and J 1 base, with 7 bases left between them. Germline V gene sequence: CDR1 MDHEN, CDR2 SYDVKM. The CDR3 bases are TGTGCCAGCAGTTTGAAGCCAAGCAATCAGCCCCAGCATTTT. Its translation: CASSLKPSNQPQHF.

This clone showed up just a few times. This chain links TRBV6-1 with TRBJ1-5; D gene uncertain. The CDR3 extends over 17 amino acids. The ends were cut back, 0 bases at V and 2 bases at J, with 14 bases in the middle. Germline CDR1 is MNHNS and CDR2 is SASEGT. For the CDR3, the DNA is TGTGCCAGCAGTGAAGCAACACTAGGGAGTCGCAATCAGCCCCAGCATTTT. Translating gives CASSEATLGSRNQPQHF.

About this clone: A junction end diverges from the germline sequence, so it may reflect a read error. The chain uses TRBV30 and TRBJ1-4; tentatively, D is TRBD1 (5 bases). Germline loops: CDR1 GTSNPN, CDR2 SVGIG (reference sequence). The CDR3 runs to 16 residues. CDR3 nucleotide sequence: TGTACCTGGAGCCGTGAGGTTGTGGCGAACAGGGAAAAACTGTTTTTT. This sequence encodes CTWSREVVANREKLFF.

The V call is TRBV6-5, the J call TRBJ1-4; perhaps TRBD1 as D (6 bases). Germline V CDR1 and CDR2: MNHEY, SVGAGI. The germline V and J ends were trimmed by 6 bases and 8 bases, with 19 bases remaining between them. The CDR3 loop spans 15 amino acids. DNA of the CDR3: TGTGCCAGCAGCCTAGGACTCACAGGGAACGAAAAACTGTTTTTT. Amino acids: CASSLGLTGNEKLFF.

This clone was seen only once. This chain joins TRBV28 and TRBJ1-2; D gene uncertain. The V gene lost 5 bases and the J gene lost 4 bases, with 14 bases spanning the gap. The CDR3 is 14 amino acids. Germline V gene sequence: CDR1 MDHEN, CDR2 SYDVKM. CDR3 sequence: CASSGLEGGYGYTF. As DNA, the CDR3 is TGTGCCAGCAGTGGACTCGAGGGTGGCTATGGCTACACCTTC.

The chain is built from TRBV4-1 and TRBJ1-3, with D unresolved. V was clipped by 0 bases and J by 9 bases, with 15 bases between them. Germline V lookup: CDR1 MGHRA, CDR2 YSYEKL. There are 15 residues in the CDR3. DNA for the CDR3: TGCGCCAGCAGCCAAGACCGCACTGAGGTGGGCACCATATATTTT. Its translation is CASSQDRTEVGTIYF.